This passage covers 2 T cell receptor beta chains from one sample sequenced in a study of blood T cell repertoires in COVID-19. The data were produced by immunoSEQ multiplex PCR, yet TCRdb's version contains in-frame clones alone and is incomplete. The sample yields some 390,000 clones, around 87% seen once. The sequencing sample was made of peripheral blood. All receptors come from a woman aged 55 to 70 with COVID-19, enrolled during active disease.

V usage is TRBV19 and J usage is TRBJ2-3, with 9 bases lining up with TRBD2. CDR1 and CDR2 from the germline V gene are LNHDA and SQIVND (reference sequence). This CDR3 is built from 18 residues. J gave up 4 bases and V 3 bases, and 14 bases lay outside the gene matches. The CDR3 sequence: CASSMIAGGLALADTQYF. CDR3 DNA: TGTGCCAGTAGTATGATTGCGGGCGGACTAGCGTTAGCAGATACGCAGTATTTT.

The CDR3 coding sequence is TGTGCCAGCAGCCCGACTAGCGGGGCGACCTACGAGCAGTACTTC. This translates into CASSPTSGATYEQYF. This chain joins TRBV6-5 and TRBJ2-7, with TRBD2 identical over 11 bases. J lost 2 bases, V lost 6 bases, and 6 bases had no gene match. This CDR3 has 15 residues. The germline V gene encodes CDR1 MNHEY and CDR2 SVGAGI.